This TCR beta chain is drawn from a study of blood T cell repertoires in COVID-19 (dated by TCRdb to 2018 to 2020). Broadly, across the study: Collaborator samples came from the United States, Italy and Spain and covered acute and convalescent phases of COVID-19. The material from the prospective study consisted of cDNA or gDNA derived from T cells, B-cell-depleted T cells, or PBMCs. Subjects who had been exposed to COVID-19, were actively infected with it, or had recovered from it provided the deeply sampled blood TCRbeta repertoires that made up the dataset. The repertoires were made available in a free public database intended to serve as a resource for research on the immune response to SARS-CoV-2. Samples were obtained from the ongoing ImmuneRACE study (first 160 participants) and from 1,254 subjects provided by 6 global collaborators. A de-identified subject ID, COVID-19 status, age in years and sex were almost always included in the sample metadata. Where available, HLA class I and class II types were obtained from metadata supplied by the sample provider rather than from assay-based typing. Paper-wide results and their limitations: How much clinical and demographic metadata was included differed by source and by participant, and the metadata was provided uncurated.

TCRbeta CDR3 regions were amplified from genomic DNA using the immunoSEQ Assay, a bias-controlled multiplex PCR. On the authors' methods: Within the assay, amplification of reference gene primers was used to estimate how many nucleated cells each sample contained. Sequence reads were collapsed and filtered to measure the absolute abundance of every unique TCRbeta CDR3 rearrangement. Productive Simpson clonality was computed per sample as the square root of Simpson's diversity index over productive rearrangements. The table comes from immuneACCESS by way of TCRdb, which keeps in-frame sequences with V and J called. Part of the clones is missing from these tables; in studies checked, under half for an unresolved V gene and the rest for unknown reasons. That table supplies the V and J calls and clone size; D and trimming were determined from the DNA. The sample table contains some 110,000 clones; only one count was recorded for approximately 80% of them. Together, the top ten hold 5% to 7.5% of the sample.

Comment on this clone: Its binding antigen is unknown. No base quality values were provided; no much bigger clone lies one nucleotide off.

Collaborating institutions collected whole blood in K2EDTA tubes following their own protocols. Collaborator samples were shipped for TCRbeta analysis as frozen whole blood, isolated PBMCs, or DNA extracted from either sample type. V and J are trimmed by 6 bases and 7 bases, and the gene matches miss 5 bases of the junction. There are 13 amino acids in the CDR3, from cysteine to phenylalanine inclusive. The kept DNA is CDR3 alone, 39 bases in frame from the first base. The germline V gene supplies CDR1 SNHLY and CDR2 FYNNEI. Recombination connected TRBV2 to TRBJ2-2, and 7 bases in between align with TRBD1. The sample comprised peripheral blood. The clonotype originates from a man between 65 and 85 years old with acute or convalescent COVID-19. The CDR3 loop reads CASRTGTVGELFF. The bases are TGTGCCAGCAGGACAGGGACGGTCGGGGAGCTGTTTTTT.